What follows are 2 T cell receptor beta chains derived from one specimen sequenced in a study of somatic mutations in cytotoxic T cells in rheumatoid arthritis. Only in-frame clones appear in the TCRdb table, and some are missing; sequencing was by immunoSEQ multiplex PCR. The table records 9,500 to 15,000 clones, more than 75% of them present only once. The specimen was CD8+ T cells sorted from blood. These receptors were obtained from a man aged 45-65 years in good health.

This chain connects TRBV7-2 to TRBJ2-1; 10 bases agree with TRBD2. There are 18 residues in the CDR3. V shed 1 base, J shed 3 bases, and the junction held 9 bases outside the gene matches. Germline V CDR1 and CDR2: SGHTA, FQGNSA. This CDR3 is CASSLVGGLAELYNEQFF. CDR3 DNA sequence: TGTGCCAGCAGCTTAGTGGGTGGACTAGCGGAGCTCTACAATGAGCAGTTCTTC.

This sequence joins TRBV6-5 and TRBJ2-1, with D unresolved. Germline CDR1 MNHEY, CDR2 SVGAGI. There are 15 residues in the CDR3. Trimming removed 5 bases at V and 0 bases at J, with 11 bases between. DNA of the CDR3: TGTGCCAGCAGTGCCGGCGGAGTCTCCTACAATGAGCAGTTCTTC. It translates to CASSAGGVSYNEQFF.